The 9 T cell receptor beta chains in this list originate from one sample, sequenced in a study of blood T cell repertoires in COVID-19. The table came from immunoSEQ multiplex PCR; TCRdb's copy has only in-frame clones and leaves some out. The sample has 250,000 to 350,000 clones, 85% to 90% seen once. The sequenced sample consisted of PBMCs or T cells enriched from blood (not recorded which). The receptors stem from a woman aged 18-35 years who had recovered from COVID-19.

J is TRBJ1-5 and V is TRBV30; D might be TRBD1 (5 bases). V lost 5 bases and J 0 bases, leaving 8 bases between the germline ends. The germline V gene encodes CDR1 GTSNPN and CDR2 SVGIG (reference sequence). This CDR3 is built from 13 residues. CDR3 protein: CAWSQGSNQPQHF. The CDR3 region has the DNA TGTGCCTGGTCCCAGGGTAGCAATCAGCCCCAGCATTTT.

V and J are TRBV6-5 and TRBJ2-2, with D tentatively TRBD2 (5 bases). V lost 5 bases, J lost 6 bases, and 16 bases lay in between. Germline assignment: CDR1 MNHEY and CDR2 SVGAGI. This CDR3 has 15 amino acids. Here the CDR3 reads CASSPQWGVAGELFF. The CDR3 nucleotides are TGTGCCAGCAGTCCTCAGTGGGGAGTGGCCGGGGAGCTGTTTTTT.

The V and J genes are TRBV7-6 and TRBJ1-1; D is unresolved. The CDR3 sequence is 14 residues long. Looked up from germline, CDR1 is SGHVS and CDR2 is FNYEAQ. Trimming removed 5 bases at V and 4 bases at J, with 14 bases between. Here the CDR3 reads CASSDTSVGTEAFF. CDR3 coding DNA: TGTGCCAGCAGCGACACCTCAGTGGGCACTGAAGCTTTCTTT.

The V call is TRBV10-3, the J call TRBJ2-2, with D possibly matching TRBD1 (6 bases). This CDR3 contains 13 residues. Trimming removed 5 bases at V and 6 bases at J, with 10 bases between. Germline V gene data show CDR1 as ENHRY and CDR2 as SYGVKD. The CDR3 loop reads CAISLEGAGELFF. CDR3 sequence (DNA): TGTGCCATCAGTCTTGAGGGGGCCGGGGAGCTGTTTTTT.

The chain combines TRBV19 with TRBJ1-4; TRBD1 matches 7 bases. With V trimmed by 3 bases and J by 4 bases, 2 bases remained unmatched. CDR1 is LNHDA, CDR2 SQIVND, per germline (reference sequence). This CDR3 has 14 residues. CDR3 sequence (DNA): TGTGCCAGTAGTATCTCAGGGGGTAATGAAAAACTGTTTTTT. Amino acid sequence: CASSISGGNEKLFF.

This clone was seen only once. The chain employs TRBV29-1 and TRBJ2-3; no clear D. Per the germline V gene, CDR1 is SQVTM and CDR2 is ANQGSEA. The CDR3 is 14 residues long. V was pared by 3 bases and J by 2 bases, with 12 bases between. CDR3 amino acids: CSVETGFSTDTQYF. The CDR3 coding sequence is TGCAGCGTTGAGACTGGGTTCTCCACAGATACGCAGTATTTT.

V is TRBV12-3 or TRBV12-4 and J is TRBJ1-1, with a possible D match to TRBD1 (6 bases). The CDR3 is 13 amino acids. Trimming removed 7 bases from V and 3 bases from J, with 12 bases in between. CDR3 nucleotide sequence: TGTGCCAGCACCCCAGGGGCAGACACTGAAGCTTTCTTT. Amino acid sequence: CASTPGADTEAFF.

The chain joins TRBV24-1 to TRBJ2-3; 7 bases agree with TRBD1. The CDR3 totals 14 residues. The V gene end was trimmed by 1 base and the J gene end by 4 bases; junction bases not matched to a gene: 1. CDR1 KGHDR and CDR2 SFDVKD come from the germline V gene. In nucleotides, the CDR3 is TGTGCCACCAGTGATTTAGGGACAGCAGATACGCAGTATTTT. Amino acid sequence: CATSDLGTADTQYF.

V is TRBV12-3 or TRBV12-4 and J is TRBJ2-7; D is uncertain. Trimming cost V 3 bases and J 6 bases, with 12 bases left between them. This CDR3 contains 13 residues. The CDR3 spells CASSFPNSGEQYF. The CDR3 region has the DNA TGTGCCAGCAGTTTCCCCAATTCGGGCGAGCAGTACTTC.